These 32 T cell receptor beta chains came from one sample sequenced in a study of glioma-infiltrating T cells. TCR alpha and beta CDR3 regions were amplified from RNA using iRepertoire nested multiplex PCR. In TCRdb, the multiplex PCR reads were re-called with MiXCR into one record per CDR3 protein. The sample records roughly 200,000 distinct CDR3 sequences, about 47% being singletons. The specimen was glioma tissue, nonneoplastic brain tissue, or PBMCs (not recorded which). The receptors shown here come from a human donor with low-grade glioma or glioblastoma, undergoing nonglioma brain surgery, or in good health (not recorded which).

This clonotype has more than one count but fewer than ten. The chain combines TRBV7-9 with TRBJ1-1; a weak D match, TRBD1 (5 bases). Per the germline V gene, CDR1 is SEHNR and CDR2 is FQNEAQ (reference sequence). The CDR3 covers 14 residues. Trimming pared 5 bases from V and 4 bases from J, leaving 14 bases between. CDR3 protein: CASSQGRKGTEAFF. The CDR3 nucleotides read TGTGCCAGCAGCCAGGGACGGAAAGGCACTGAAGCTTTCTTT.

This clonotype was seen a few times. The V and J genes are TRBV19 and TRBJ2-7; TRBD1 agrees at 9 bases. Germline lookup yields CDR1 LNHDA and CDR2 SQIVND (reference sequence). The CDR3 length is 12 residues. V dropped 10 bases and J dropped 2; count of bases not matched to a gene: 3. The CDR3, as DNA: TGTGCCACCGGGGACAGGGCCTACGAGCAGTACTTC. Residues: CATGDRAYEQYF.

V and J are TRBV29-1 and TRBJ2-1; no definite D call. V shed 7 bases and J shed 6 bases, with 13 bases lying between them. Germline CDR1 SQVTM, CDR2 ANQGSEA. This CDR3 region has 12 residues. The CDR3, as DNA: TGCAGCGGTGAGGTCTCTTCCAATGAGCAGTTCTTC. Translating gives CSGEVSSNEQFF.

As DNA, the CDR3 is TGTGCCAGCAGCTTTGGGGGTGATACGCAGTATTTT. Protein: CASSFGGDTQYF. The chain carries TRBV7-6 and TRBJ2-3, with D perhaps assigned TRBD1 or TRBD2 (5 bases each). Germline loops: CDR1 SGHVS, CDR2 FNYEAQ. The CDR3 spans 12 residues. V dropped 3 bases and J dropped 6 bases, with 7 bases sitting between them.

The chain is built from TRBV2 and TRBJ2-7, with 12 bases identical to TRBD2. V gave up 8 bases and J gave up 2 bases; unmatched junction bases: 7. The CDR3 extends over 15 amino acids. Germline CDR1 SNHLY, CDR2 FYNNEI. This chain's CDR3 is CASRRLAGDPYEQYF. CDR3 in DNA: TGTGCCAGCCGTCGACTAGCGGGAGATCCCTACGAGCAGTACTTC.

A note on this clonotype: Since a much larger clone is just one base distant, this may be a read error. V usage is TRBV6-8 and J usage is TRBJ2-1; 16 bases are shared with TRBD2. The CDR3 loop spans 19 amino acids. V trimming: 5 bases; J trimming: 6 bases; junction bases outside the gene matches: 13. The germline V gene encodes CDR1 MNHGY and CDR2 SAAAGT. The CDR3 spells CASSTGTGTSGRVSNEQFF. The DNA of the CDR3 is TGTGCCAGCAGTACCGGGACAGGGACTAGCGGGAGGGTGAGCAATGAGCAGTTCTTC.

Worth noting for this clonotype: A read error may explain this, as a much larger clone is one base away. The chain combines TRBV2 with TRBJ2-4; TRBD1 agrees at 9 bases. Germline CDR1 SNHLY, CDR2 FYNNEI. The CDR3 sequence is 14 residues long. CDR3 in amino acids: CASNPGQGSGIRYF. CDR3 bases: TGTGCCAGCAATCCGGGACAGGGATCAGGCATTCGGTACTTC.

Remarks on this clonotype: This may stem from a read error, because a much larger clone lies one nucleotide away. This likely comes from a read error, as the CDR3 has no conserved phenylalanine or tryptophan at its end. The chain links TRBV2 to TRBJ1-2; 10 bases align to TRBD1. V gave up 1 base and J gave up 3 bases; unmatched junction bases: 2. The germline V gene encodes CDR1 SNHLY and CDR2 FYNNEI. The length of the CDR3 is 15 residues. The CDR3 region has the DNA TGTGCCAGCAGTGAAGGGACAGGGGGATACTATGGCTACACCCTC. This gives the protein CASSEGTGGYYGYTL.

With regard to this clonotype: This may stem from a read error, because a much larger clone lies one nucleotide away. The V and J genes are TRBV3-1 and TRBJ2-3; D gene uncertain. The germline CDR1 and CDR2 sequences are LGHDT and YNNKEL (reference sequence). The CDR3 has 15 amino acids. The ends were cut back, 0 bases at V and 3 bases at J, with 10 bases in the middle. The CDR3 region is CASSQDMGRTDTQYF. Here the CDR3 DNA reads TGTGCCAGCAGCCAAGACATGGGTAGGACAGATACGCAGTATTTT.

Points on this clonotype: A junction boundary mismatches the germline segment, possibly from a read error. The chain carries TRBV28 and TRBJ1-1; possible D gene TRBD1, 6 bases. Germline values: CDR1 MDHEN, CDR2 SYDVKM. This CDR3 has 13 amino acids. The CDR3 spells CASSFVGDTKASF. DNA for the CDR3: TGTGCCAGCAGTTTCGTTGGGGACACTAAAGCTTCCTTT.

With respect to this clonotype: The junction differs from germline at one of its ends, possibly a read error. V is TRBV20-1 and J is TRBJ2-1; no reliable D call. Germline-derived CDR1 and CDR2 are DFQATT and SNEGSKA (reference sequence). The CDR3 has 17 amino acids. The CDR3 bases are TGCAGTGCTAGAGATTTTATGTGGGCCAGCTCCTACAATGAGCGGTTCTTC. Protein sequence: CSARDFMWASSYNERFF.

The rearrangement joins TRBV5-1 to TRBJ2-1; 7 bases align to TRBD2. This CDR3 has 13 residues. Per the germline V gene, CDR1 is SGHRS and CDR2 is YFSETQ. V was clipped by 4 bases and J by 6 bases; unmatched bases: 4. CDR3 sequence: CASSPLAANEQFF. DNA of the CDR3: TGCGCCAGCAGCCCGCTAGCGGCCAATGAGCAGTTCTTC. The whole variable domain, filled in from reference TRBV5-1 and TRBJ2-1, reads KAGVTQTPRYLIKTRGQQVTLSCSPISGHRSVSWYQQTPGQGLQFLFEYFSETQRNKGNFPGRFSGRQFSNSRSEMNVSTLELGDSALYLCASSPLAANEQFFGPGTRLTVL.

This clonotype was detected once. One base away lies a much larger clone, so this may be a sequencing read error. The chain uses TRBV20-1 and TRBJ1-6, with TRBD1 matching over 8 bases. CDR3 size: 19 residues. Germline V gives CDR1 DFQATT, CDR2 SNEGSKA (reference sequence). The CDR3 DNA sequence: TGCAGTGCTAGAGATCGGGGCAGGGGGCTTACCTCCTATAATTCACTCCTCCACTTT. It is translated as CSARDRGRGLTSYNSLLHF.

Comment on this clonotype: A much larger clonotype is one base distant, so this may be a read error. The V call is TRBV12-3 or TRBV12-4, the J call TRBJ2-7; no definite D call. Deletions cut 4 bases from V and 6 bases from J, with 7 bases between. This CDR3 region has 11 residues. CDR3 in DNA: TGTGCCAGCAGTTCTCAACGCGAGCAGTACTTC. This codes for CASSSQREQYF.

The CDR3 loop is CASSRDIYNEQFF. For the CDR3, the DNA is TGCGCCAGCAGCCGGGACATCTACAATGAGCAGTTCTTC. This chain connects TRBV5-1 to TRBJ2-1, with a possible D match to TRBD1 (6 bases). The CDR3 covers 13 residues. With 4 bases removed from V and 3 bases from J, the gap between germline ends came to 8 bases. Germline CDR1 and CDR2: SGHRS and YFSETQ. The full variable domain, with the rest looked up from reference TRBV5-1 and TRBJ2-1, is KAGVTQTPRYLIKTRGQQVTLSCSPISGHRSVSWYQQTPGQGLQFLFEYFSETQRNKGNFPGRFSGRQFSNSRSEMNVSTLELGDSALYLCASSRDIYNEQFFGPGTRLTVL.

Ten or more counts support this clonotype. The CDR3 DNA follows: TGTGCCAGCAGCCCCCAAGGGTTGAGCGATGGCTACACCTTC. Translating it yields CASSPQGLSDGYTF. The gene calls are TRBV7-3 and TRBJ1-2; D ambiguous. Looked up from germline, CDR1 is SGHTA and CDR2 is FQGTGA. This CDR3 is 14 amino acids long. V lost 5 bases and J lost 6, with 16 bases in between.

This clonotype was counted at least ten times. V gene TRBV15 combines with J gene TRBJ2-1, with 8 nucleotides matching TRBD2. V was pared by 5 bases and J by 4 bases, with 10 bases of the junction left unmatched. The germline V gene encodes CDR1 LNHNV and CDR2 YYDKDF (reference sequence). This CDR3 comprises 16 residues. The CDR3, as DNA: TGTGCCACCAGCGCTCTCGGGACTAGAGGGTACAATGAGCAGTTCTTC. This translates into CATSALGTRGYNEQFF. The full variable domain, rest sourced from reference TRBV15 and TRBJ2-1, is DAMVIQNPRYQVTQFGKPVTLSCSQTLNHNVMYWYQQKSSQAPKLLFHYYDKDFNNEADTPDNFQSRRPNTSFCFLDIRSPGLGDTAMYLCATSALGTRGYNEQFFGPGTRLTVL.

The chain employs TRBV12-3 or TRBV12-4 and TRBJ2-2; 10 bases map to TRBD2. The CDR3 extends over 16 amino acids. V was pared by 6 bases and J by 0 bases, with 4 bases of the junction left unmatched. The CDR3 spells CASRRGLAANTGELFF. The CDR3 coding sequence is TGTGCCAGCAGGAGAGGACTAGCGGCGAACACCGGGGAGCTGTTTTTT.

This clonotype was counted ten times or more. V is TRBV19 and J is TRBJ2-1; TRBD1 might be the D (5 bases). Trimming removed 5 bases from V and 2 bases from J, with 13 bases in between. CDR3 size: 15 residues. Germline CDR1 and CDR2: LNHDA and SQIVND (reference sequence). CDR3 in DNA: TGTGCCAGTAGTCATCAGGACAACACCTACAATGAGCAGTTCTTC. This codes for CASSHQDNTYNEQFF.

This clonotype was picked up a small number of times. This CDR3 is CASSITRSQETQYF. CDR3 DNA sequence: TGTGCCAGCAGTATCACAAGGAGTCAAGAGACCCAGTACTTC. The chain uses TRBV2 and TRBJ2-5; no clear D. The CDR3 consists of 14 residues. Trimming removed 5 bases at V and 2 bases at J, with 12 bases between. Germline lookup yields CDR1 SNHLY and CDR2 FYNNEI.

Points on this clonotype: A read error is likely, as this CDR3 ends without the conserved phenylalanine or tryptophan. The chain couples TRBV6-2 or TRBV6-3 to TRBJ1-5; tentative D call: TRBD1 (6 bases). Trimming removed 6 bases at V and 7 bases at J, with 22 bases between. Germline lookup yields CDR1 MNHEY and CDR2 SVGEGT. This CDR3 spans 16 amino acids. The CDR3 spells CASSPAGGQRKQPQHL. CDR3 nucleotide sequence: TGTGCCAGCAGCCCCGCTGGGGGACAAAGGAAACAGCCCCAGCATTTA.

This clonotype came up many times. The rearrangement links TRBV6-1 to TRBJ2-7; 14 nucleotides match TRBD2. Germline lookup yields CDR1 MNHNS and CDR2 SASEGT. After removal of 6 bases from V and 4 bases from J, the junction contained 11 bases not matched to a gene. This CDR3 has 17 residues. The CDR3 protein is CASSPRTSGRMGYEQYF. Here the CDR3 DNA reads TGTGCCAGCAGCCCTCGGACTAGCGGGAGGATGGGATACGAGCAGTACTTC.

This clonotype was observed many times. In nucleotides, the CDR3 is TGTGCCAGCAGTAGCCCCGGCACAGGGCGCCGCAATGAGCAGTTCTTC. It translates to CASSSPGTGRRNEQFF. The chain has TRBV28 and TRBJ2-1, with D possibly matching TRBD1 (6 bases). The CDR3 contains 16 residues. V shed 5 bases and J shed 6 bases, with 20 bases lying between them. Germline lookup yields CDR1 MDHEN and CDR2 SYDVKM. Together with reference TRBV28 and TRBJ2-1, the CDR3 gives the full variable domain: DVKVTQSSRYLVKRTGEKVFLECVQDMDHENMFWYRQDPGLGLRLIYFSYDVKMKEKGDIPEGYSVSREKKERFSLILESASTNQTSMYLCASSSPGTGRRNEQFFGPGTRLTVL.

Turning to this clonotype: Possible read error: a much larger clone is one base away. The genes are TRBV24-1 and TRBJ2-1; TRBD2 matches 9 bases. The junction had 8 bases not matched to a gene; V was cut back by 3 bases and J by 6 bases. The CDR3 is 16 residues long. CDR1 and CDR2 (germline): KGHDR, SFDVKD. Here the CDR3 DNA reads TGTGCCACCAGTGATCCCGATAGCGGGAGCCCCAATGAGCAGTTCTTC. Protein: CATSDPDSGSPNEQFF.

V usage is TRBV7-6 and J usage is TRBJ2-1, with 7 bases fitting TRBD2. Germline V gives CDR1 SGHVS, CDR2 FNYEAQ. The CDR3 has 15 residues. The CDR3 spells CAVVAGRSSYNEQFF. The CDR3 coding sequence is TGTGCTGTGGTAGCGGGCCGTAGCTCCTACAATGAGCAGTTCTTC.

In DNA, the CDR3 is TGTGCCAGCTGTAAGACTAGCGGGAGGGTGAATGAGCAGTACTTC. This gives the protein CASCKTSGRVNEQYF. The J gene is TRBJ2-7, the V gene TRBV6-6, with 14 positions matching TRBD2. This CDR3 contains 15 residues. With 8 bases clipped from V and 7 bases from J, the junction kept 10 bases outside the gene matches. Germline-derived CDR1 and CDR2 are MNHNY and SVGAGI (reference sequence).

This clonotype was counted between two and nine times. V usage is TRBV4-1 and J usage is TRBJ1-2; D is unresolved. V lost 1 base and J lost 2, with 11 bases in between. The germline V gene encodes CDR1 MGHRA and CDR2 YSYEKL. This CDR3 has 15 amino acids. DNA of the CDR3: TGCGCCAGCAGCCAAGGGCCGACAAGCAACTATGGCTACACCTTC. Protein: CASSQGPTSNYGYTF.

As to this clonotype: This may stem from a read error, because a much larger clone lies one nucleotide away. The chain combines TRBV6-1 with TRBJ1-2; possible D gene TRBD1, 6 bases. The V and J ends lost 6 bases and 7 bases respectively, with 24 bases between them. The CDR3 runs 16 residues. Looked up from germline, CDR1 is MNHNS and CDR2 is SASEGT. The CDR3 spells CASSLVTGGGNGGYTF. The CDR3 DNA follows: TGTGCCAGCAGCCTAGTTACGGGAGGGGGGAACGGTGGCTACACCTTC.

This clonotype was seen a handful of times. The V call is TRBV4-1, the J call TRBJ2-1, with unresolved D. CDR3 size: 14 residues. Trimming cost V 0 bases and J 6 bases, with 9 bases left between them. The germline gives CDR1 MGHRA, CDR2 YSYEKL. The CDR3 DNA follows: TGCGCCAGCAGCCAAGATTGGCCCATCAATGAGCAGTTCTTC. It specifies CASSQDWPINEQFF.

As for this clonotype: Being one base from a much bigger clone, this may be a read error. Here the CDR3 reads CSARDGGGLFF. The CDR3, as DNA: TGCAGTGCTCGCGACGGCGGGGGGCTGTTTTTT. The genes are TRBV20-1 and TRBJ2-2, with 7 bases matching TRBD2. The CDR3 runs 11 residues. Germline CDR1 reads DFQATT; CDR2 reads SNEGSKA (reference sequence).

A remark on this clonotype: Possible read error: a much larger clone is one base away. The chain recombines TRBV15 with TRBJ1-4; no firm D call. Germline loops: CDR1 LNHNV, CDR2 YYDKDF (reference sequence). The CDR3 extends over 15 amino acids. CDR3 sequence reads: CAASVRRATNEKLFF. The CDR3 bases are TGTGCCGCCAGCGTCCGGCGGGCAACTAATGAAAAACTGTTTTTT.

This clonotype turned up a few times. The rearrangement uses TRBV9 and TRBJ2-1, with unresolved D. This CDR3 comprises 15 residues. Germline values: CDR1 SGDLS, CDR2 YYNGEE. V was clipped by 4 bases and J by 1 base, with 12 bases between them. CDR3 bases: TGTGCCAGCAGCCCCCCGACAACATCCTACAATGAGCAGTTCTTC. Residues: CASSPPTTSYNEQFF.